Presented here are 27 T cell receptor beta chains from one specimen sequenced in a study of cytomegalovirus exposure and HLA in healthy donors. The PCR used 60 Vbeta and 13 Jbeta primers. Assay: immunoSEQ multiplex PCR; the TCRdb copy retains only in-frame clones and omits some. This table holds about 120,000 clones, approximately 80% found once. The sequencing input was PBMCs. Receptor source: a man in his forties or fifties in good health and CMV-seropositive.

This CDR3 reads CASSTGTVNEQFF. Here the CDR3 DNA reads TGTGCCAGCAGCACCGGGACAGTCAATGAGCAGTTCTTC. The chain carries TRBV7-2 and TRBJ2-1, with 7 nucleotides matching TRBD1. This CDR3 is 13 amino acids long. The trim removed 5 bases at V and 6 bases at J, leaving 4 bases unmatched. Germline CDR1 SGHTA, CDR2 FQGNSA.

This clone was detected only once. This chain links TRBV7-9 with TRBJ2-2; D may be TRBD2 (6 bases). V was shortened by 5 bases and J by 0 bases, with 10 bases between the two germline ends. Germline assignment: CDR1 SEHNR and CDR2 FQNEAQ (reference sequence). This CDR3 is 15 amino acids long. The CDR3 DNA follows: TGTGCCAGCAGCCCGGGACTCGCGAACACCGGGGAGCTGTTTTTT. As protein: CASSPGLANTGELFF.

This clone was seen more than once but under ten times. The J gene is TRBJ2-7, the V gene TRBV4-2; D gene uncertain. This CDR3 has 14 amino acids. CDR1 is LGHNA, CDR2 YNFKEQ, per germline. Between the trimmed V and J ends, which lost 0 bases and 3 bases, there was a span of 9 bases. Here the CDR3 DNA reads TGTGCCAGCAGCCAAGATCTAGGCGGCTACGAGCAGTACTTC. Translation gives CASSQDLGGYEQYF.

The chain uses TRBV6-1 and TRBJ2-7, with TRBD2 matching 8 bases. This CDR3 contains 15 residues. Germline V gives CDR1 MNHNS, CDR2 SASEGT. Losses at the gene ends were 6 bases for V and 3 bases for J; bases not matched to a gene: 10. CDR3 amino acids: CASRVGVTSGYEQYF. The CDR3 DNA reads TGTGCCAGCAGGGTCGGGGTAACTAGCGGCTACGAGCAGTACTTC.

V and J are TRBV19 and TRBJ1-1; 8 nucleotides line up with TRBD1. The CDR3 is 13 amino acids. Germline V gene sequence: CDR1 LNHDA, CDR2 SQIVND (reference sequence). The trim removed 6 bases at V and 1 base at J, leaving 1 base unmatched. This CDR3 is CASRTGENTEAFF. The CDR3 coding sequence is TGTGCCAGTAGGACAGGGGAGAACACTGAAGCTTTCTTT.

The chain uses TRBV28 and TRBJ1-2; D is perhaps TRBD1 (5 bases). Germline-derived CDR1 and CDR2 are MDHEN and SYDVKM. Trimming removed 6 bases at V and 0 bases at J, with 11 bases between. The CDR3 has 14 residues. The CDR3 loop reads CASRGLPANYGYTF. The CDR3 bases are TGTGCCAGCAGGGGGCTCCCCGCTAACTATGGCTACACCTTC.

V and J are TRBV11-3 and TRBJ1-1; the D gene is possibly TRBD1 (5 bases). The germline V gene has CDR1 SGHNT and CDR2 YENEEA. V was pared by 3 bases and J by 3 bases, with 8 bases between. CDR3 length equals 13 residues. The CDR3 protein is CASSFSRDTEAFF. CDR3 sequence (DNA): TGTGCCAGCAGCTTTTCCAGGGACACTGAAGCTTTCTTT.

The CDR3 reads CASSVGLETEAFF. The CDR3 DNA reads as TGTGCCAGCAGCGTAGGTCTGGAGACTGAAGCTTTCTTT. V gene TRBV9 combines with J gene TRBJ1-1; no reliable D call. V lost 0 bases and J 5 bases, leaving 8 bases between the germline ends. The CDR3 is 13 amino acids. Germline V lookup: CDR1 SGDLS, CDR2 YYNGEE.

The chain couples TRBV7-9 to TRBJ2-1; tentative D call: TRBD1 (6 bases). V lost 3 bases, J lost 7 bases, and 19 bases lay in between. Per the germline V gene, CDR1 is SEHNR and CDR2 is FQNEAQ (reference sequence). The CDR3 spans 16 residues. As DNA, the CDR3 is TGTGCCAGCAGCTTTTCCGGACAGATACGAGGGAATGAGCAGTTCTTC. Its translation: CASSFSGQIRGNEQFF.

This sequence joins TRBV7-2 and TRBJ2-1; maybe TRBD1 (6 bases). Germline CDR1 is SGHTA and CDR2 is FQGNSA. The CDR3 runs to 16 residues. The germline V and J ends were trimmed by 5 bases and 7 bases, with 21 bases remaining between them. The CDR3 nucleotides read TGTGCCAGCAGCCCCCGGTTTTCAGGGGTGGGGAATGAGCAGTTCTTC. It encodes CASSPRFSGVGNEQFF.

V usage is TRBV7-2 and J usage is TRBJ2-4, with 11 nucleotides matching TRBD2. J lost 8 bases, V lost 5 bases, and 14 bases had no gene match. Germline CDR1 and CDR2: SGHTA and FQGNSA. This CDR3 spans 17 amino acids. CDR3 sequence reads: CASSQGLAGGKGDIQYF. DNA for the CDR3: TGTGCCAGCAGCCAAGGCCTAGCGGGAGGAAAGGGTGACATTCAGTACTTC. Full variable domain (outside the CDR3, taken from reference TRBV7-2 and TRBJ2-4): GAGVSQSPSNKVTEKGKDVELRCDPISGHTALYWYRQSLGQGLEFLIYFQGNSAPDKSGLPSDRFSAERTGGSVSTLTIQRTQQEDSAVYLCASSQGLAGGKGDIQYFGAGTRLSVL.

The CDR3 loop is CASSRSAAGASTDTQYF. CDR3 DNA: TGTGCCAGCTCACGGTCCGCTGCGGGGGCCAGCACAGATACGCAGTATTTT. The rearrangement uses TRBV18 and TRBJ2-3; tentatively, D is TRBD2 (7 bases). CDR1 KGHSH and CDR2 LQKENI come from the germline V gene. The CDR3 sequence is 17 residues long. The V gene lost 4 bases and the J gene lost 0 bases, with 17 bases spanning the gap.

The chain combines TRBV9 with TRBJ1-2, with no clear D. The germline V and J ends were trimmed by 0 bases and 4 bases, with 16 bases remaining between them. The CDR3 is 16 amino acids. Germline assignment: CDR1 SGDLS and CDR2 YYNGEE. The CDR3 DNA reads as TGTGCCAGCAGCGTAGCTGGGAGCCCCCACGGCTATGGCTACACCTTC. It codes for CASSVAGSPHGYGYTF. Using reference TRBV9 and TRBJ1-2 for the parts outside the CDR3, the full variable domain is DSGVTQTPKHLITATGQRVTLRCSPRSGDLSVYWYQQSLDQGLQFLIQYYNGEERAKGNILERFSAQQFPDLHSELNLSSLELGDSALYFCASSVAGSPHGYGYTFGSGTRLTVV.

The chain joins TRBV4-1 to TRBJ1-4, with D unclear. There are 17 residues in the CDR3. CDR1 and CDR2 (germline): MGHRA, YSYEKL. V lost 0 bases, J lost 2 bases, and 13 bases lay in between. This CDR3 is CASSQDPGEGTNEKLFF. CDR3 bases: TGCGCCAGCAGCCAAGATCCGGGAGAAGGTACTAATGAAAAACTGTTTTTT.

Here the CDR3 reads CASSSWTSGRGTGELFF. CDR3 nucleotides: TGTGCCAGCAGCTCATGGACTAGCGGGAGAGGAACCGGGGAGCTGTTTTTT. The V gene is TRBV5-4, the J gene TRBJ2-2; 13 bases fit TRBD2. V lost 3 bases, J lost 5 bases, and 7 bases stayed unmatched. CDR3 length: 17 amino acids. Looked up from germline, CDR1 is SGHNT and CDR2 is YYREEE (reference sequence). Together with reference TRBV5-4 and TRBJ2-2, the CDR3 gives the full variable domain: ETGVTQSPTHLIKTRGQQVTLRCSSQSGHNTVSWYQQALGQGPQFIFQYYREEENGRGNFPPRFSGLQFPNYSSELNVNALELDDSALYLCASSSWTSGRGTGELFFGEGSRLTVL.

This chain links TRBV4-2 with TRBJ1-2, with 7 bases lining up with TRBD1. The length of the CDR3 is 14 residues. V dropped 4 bases and J dropped 7; count of bases not matched to a gene: 9. The V gene's germline CDR1 is LGHNA and CDR2 YNFKEQ. The DNA for the CDR3 is TGTGCCAGCAGCCCCCAGGACAGGTCGGGTGGCTACACCTTC. Translated: CASSPQDRSGGYTF.

This clone was counted once. The chain employs TRBV27 and TRBJ1-1; TRBD1 aligns across 7 bases. The CDR3 is made up of 14 amino acids. J gave up 1 base and V 4 bases, and 3 bases lay outside the gene matches. Germline V gene data show CDR1 as MNHEY and CDR2 as SMNVEV (reference sequence). CDR3 coding DNA: TGTGCCAGCAGTTCTTACAGGGGGAACACTGAAGCTTTCTTT. Translated, it gives CASSSYRGNTEAFF.

The sample holds a few counts of this clone. The chain has TRBV5-1 and TRBJ1-1; D might be TRBD1 (5 bases). Germline lookup yields CDR1 SGHRS and CDR2 YFSETQ. V was clipped by 7 bases and J by 0 bases, with 13 bases between them. The CDR3 length is 14 residues. The CDR3 loop is CASRPGQLNTEAFF. Written as DNA, the CDR3 is TGCGCCAGCCGGCCTGGACAACTGAACACTGAAGCTTTCTTT.

The chain carries TRBV19 and TRBJ2-1; D may be TRBD1 (5 bases). CDR3 length equals 13 residues. The V gene lost 3 bases and the J gene lost 12 bases, with 15 bases spanning the gap. CDR1 and CDR2 from the germline V gene are LNHDA and SQIVND (reference sequence). CDR3 in amino acids: CASSMERAQGQFF. CDR3 nucleotide sequence: TGTGCCAGTAGTATGGAAAGGGCCCAGGGGCAGTTCTTC.

This chain links TRBV5-1 with TRBJ1-1; D is unresolved. The V gene lost 3 bases and the J gene lost 2 bases, with 14 bases spanning the gap. There are 15 residues in the CDR3. In germline, CDR1 is SGHRS, CDR2 YFSETQ. The CDR3 here is CASSYSREINTEAFF. CDR3 nucleotide sequence: TGCGCCAGCAGCTACTCCCGGGAAATTAACACTGAAGCTTTCTTT.

CDR3 DNA: TGTGCCAGCAGCTTTCCCGGGACAAACTATGGCTACACCTTC. It translates to CASSFPGTNYGYTF. This sequence joins TRBV5-6 and TRBJ1-2; perhaps TRBD1 as D (6 bases). This CDR3 spans 14 amino acids. V lost 2 bases and J lost 2, with 10 bases in between. Germline CDR1 SGHDT, CDR2 YYEEEE.

The rearrangement links TRBV5-1 to TRBJ2-1, with a possible D match to TRBD2 (6 bases). The germline CDR1 and CDR2 sequences are SGHRS and YFSETQ. The length of the CDR3 is 16 residues. Trimming took 0 bases from V and 0 from J, leaving 10 bases between them. The CDR3 region is CASSLGGEPSYNEQFF. CDR3 sequence (DNA): TGCGCCAGCAGCTTGGGCGGGGAACCCTCCTACAATGAGCAGTTCTTC.

V is TRBV19 and J is TRBJ1-2, with D possibly matching TRBD1 (5 bases). This CDR3 is 13 amino acids long. The ends were cut back, 2 bases at V and 8 bases at J, with 12 bases in the middle. Germline-derived CDR1 and CDR2 are LNHDA and SQIVND (reference sequence). CDR3 nucleotide sequence: TGTGCCAGTAGTATAAGCGGGGCTGGAGGCTACACCTTC. Its protein product is CASSISGAGGYTF.

The J gene is TRBJ1-5, the V gene TRBV2; D call uncertain. V was pared by 5 bases and J by 4 bases, with 12 bases between. The CDR3 loop spans 14 amino acids. Germline V gives CDR1 SNHLY, CDR2 FYNNEI. The chain's CDR3 is CASSPVLSNQPQHF. The CDR3 DNA is TGTGCCAGCAGTCCCGTTCTTTCGAATCAGCCCCAGCATTTT.

This clone appeared a few times. The gene calls are TRBV18 and TRBJ2-5; 9 bases map to TRBD2. The CDR3 is 16 residues long. Germline V lookup: CDR1 KGHSH, CDR2 LQKENI. V shed 2 bases and J 5 bases; nucleotides not matched to a gene: 9. The CDR3: CASSPKEAGGRETQYF. DNA for the CDR3: TGTGCCAGCTCACCAAAGGAAGCGGGGGGCCGGGAGACCCAGTACTTC.

Here the CDR3 reads CASSYSRTSDHEQYF. CDR3 nucleotides: TGTGCCAGCAGTTACTCGCGTACTAGCGACCACGAGCAGTACTTC. The genes are TRBV6-5 and TRBJ2-7, with 7 bases lining up with TRBD2. Trimming cost V 0 bases and J 5 bases; bases outside gene matches: 7. This CDR3 is 15 amino acids long. Germline assignment: CDR1 MNHEY and CDR2 SVGAGI.

The rearrangement joins TRBV15 to TRBJ1-6; 7 bases are shared with TRBD1. Trimming cost V 3 bases and J 0 bases; bases outside gene matches: 2. The CDR3 contains 16 residues. The germline gives CDR1 LNHNV, CDR2 YYDKDF (reference sequence). CDR3 coding DNA: TGTGCCACCAGCAGGGGACAGAACTCCTATAATTCACCCCTCCACTTT. It specifies CATSRGQNSYNSPLHF.